This is a list of T cell receptor beta chains from one sample in a study of monozygotic twins with inflammatory bowel disease. TCRdb reprocessed the 5' RACE reads; each CDR3 protein has one entry and no DNA is given. This table holds fewer than 550,000 distinct CDR3 sequences. The sequencing sample was made of blood. The receptor set was obtained from a human donor with ulcerative colitis or Crohn's disease, or a healthy co-twin of an affected twin (not recorded which). CDR3s include the opening cysteine and the closing phenylalanine or tryptophan.

j_call	cdr3_length	v_call	cdr3_aa
TRBJ1-3	16	TRBV20-1	CSASPGGVISGNTIYF
TRBJ2-2	16	TRBV6-5	CASSYLGGLNTGELFF
TRBJ1-2	16	TRBV7-2	CASSPLRGFVEYGYTF
TRBJ2-1	14	TRBV20-1	CSASKVAGSNEQFF
TRBJ2-1	14	TRBV6-2/TRBV6-3	CASSYSGQAPEQFF
TRBJ2-5	17	TRBV6-5	CASSYSVTGPWRETQYF
TRBJ2-7	15	TRBV4-1	CASSQDRPGPYEQYF
TRBJ2-6	17	TRBV5-1	CASSLDGRASGANVLTF
TRBJ2-1	15	TRBV18	CASSLLSAGGREQFF
TRBJ2-1	15	TRBV6-2/TRBV6-3	CASSYEVAGVNEQFF
TRBJ2-3	15	TRBV5-1	CASSLAEGFEDTQYF
TRBJ1-2	13	TRBV5-6	CASSLVGGQGYTF
TRBJ2-7	15	TRBV4-2	CASSQAGGGAYEQYF
TRBJ2-7	13	TRBV7-2	CASSTDRDYEQYF
TRBJ2-7	13	TRBV5-6	CASFSWLSYEQYF
TRBJ2-1	15	TRBV5-4	CASSLERGTYNEQFF
TRBJ1-2	17	TRBV3-1	CASSQGAPGSTSYGYTF
TRBJ2-1	16	TRBV12-3/TRBV12-4	CASSHSGQGPYNEQFF
TRBJ2-1	16	TRBV7-2	CASSLASREVYNEQFF
TRBJ2-1	13	TRBV30	CAWTGDRDNEQFF
TRBJ2-1	13	TRBV2	CASTLRGVYEQFF
TRBJ2-5	19	TRBV18	CASSPRTGGTGGSVETQYF
TRBJ2-3	15	TRBV7-3	CASSPRGLSTDTQYF
TRBJ2-7	15	TRBV20-1	CSARDQAGLPYEQYF
TRBJ2-1	13	TRBV12-3/TRBV12-4	CASSPGPPNEQFF
TRBJ2-2	12	TRBV30	CAWGLNTGELFF
TRBJ2-2	15	TRBV6-2/TRBV6-3	CAITSGQRHTGELFF
TRBJ1-1	15	TRBV5-4	CASSLAARANTEAFF
TRBJ1-1	14	TRBV19	CASSVRASNTEAFF
TRBJ2-7	12	TRBV20-1	CSARDKTLKTYF
TRBJ2-1	12	TRBV20-1	CSAPRTAHEQFF
TRBJ2-3	15	TRBV7-2	CASCTLAGAPDTQYF
TRBJ1-3	12	TRBV7-9	CASSPAGNTIYF
TRBJ2-3	19	TRBV14	CASSQYPGPYGTSTDTQYF
TRBJ2-5	15	TRBV5-1	CASSRLGTMGETQYF
TRBJ2-2	13	TRBV20-1	CSARQVNTGELFF
TRBJ1-5	16	TRBV6-5	CASRTGTGASNQPQHF
TRBJ2-3	16	TRBV6-1	CASRLSGATSPLAQYF
TRBJ2-6	17	TRBV5-4	CASRTIASESGANVLTF
TRBJ2-5	16	TRBV3-1	CASSLDPGRRGETQYF
TRBJ2-3	16	TRBV6-5	CASSYSSRGGQRSQYF
TRBJ1-1	12	TRBV12-3/TRBV12-4	CASSSVSTEAFF
TRBJ2-5	14	TRBV15	CATSREDRDEAQYF
TRBJ2-2	13	TRBV7-9	CASTQHVTGELFF
TRBJ2-5	14	TRBV18	CASSLGWGQETQYF
TRBJ2-3	13	TRBV5-6	CASSSQGAGTQYF